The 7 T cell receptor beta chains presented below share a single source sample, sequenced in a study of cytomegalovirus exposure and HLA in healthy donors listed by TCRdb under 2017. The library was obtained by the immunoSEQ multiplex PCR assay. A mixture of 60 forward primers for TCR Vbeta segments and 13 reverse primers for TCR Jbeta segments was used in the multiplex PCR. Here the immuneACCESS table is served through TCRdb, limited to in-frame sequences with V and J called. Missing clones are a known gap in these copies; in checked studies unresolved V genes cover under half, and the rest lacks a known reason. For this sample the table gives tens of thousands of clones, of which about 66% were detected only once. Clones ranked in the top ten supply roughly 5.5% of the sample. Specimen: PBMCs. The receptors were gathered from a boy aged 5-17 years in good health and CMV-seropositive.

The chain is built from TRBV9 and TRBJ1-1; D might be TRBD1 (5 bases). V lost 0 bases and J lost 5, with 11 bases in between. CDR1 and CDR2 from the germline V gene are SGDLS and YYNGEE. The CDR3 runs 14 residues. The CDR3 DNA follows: TGTGCCAGCAGCGTAGAGCAGGGCAGGACTGAAGCTTTCTTT. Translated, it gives CASSVEQGRTEAFF.

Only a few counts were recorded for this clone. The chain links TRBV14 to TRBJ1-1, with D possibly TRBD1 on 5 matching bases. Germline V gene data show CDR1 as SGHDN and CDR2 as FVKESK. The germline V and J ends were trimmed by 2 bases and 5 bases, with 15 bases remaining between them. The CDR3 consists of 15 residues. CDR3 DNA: TGTGCCAGCAGCCAAAAGGCCCCGCGGGGGACTGAAGCTTTCTTT. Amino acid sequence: CASSQKAPRGTEAFF.

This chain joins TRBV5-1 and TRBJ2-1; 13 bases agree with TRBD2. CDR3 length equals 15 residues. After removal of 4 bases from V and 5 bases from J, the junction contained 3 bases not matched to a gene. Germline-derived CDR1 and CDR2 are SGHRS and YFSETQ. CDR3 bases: TGCGCCAGCAGCGTGGGACTAGCGGGGAACAATGAGCAGTTCTTC. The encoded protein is CASSVGLAGNNEQFF. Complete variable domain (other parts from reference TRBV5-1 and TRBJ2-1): KAGVTQTPRYLIKTRGQQVTLSCSPISGHRSVSWYQQTPGQGLQFLFEYFSETQRNKGNFPGRFSGRQFSNSRSEMNVSTLELGDSALYLCASSVGLAGNNEQFFGPGTRLTVL.

CDR3 region: CAISVRDSNIGGEAFF. CDR3 nucleotide sequence: TGTGCCATCAGTGTTAGGGACAGTAACATTGGAGGTGAAGCTTTCTTT. This rearrangement joins TRBV10-3 to TRBJ1-1; TRBD1 matches at 7 bases. Trimming cost V 4 bases and J 7 bases; bases outside gene matches: 15. Germline CDR1 is ENHRY and CDR2 is SYGVKD. The CDR3 sequence is 16 residues long.

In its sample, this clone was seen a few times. The CDR3 region is CAWSPTGGADGYTF. Here the CDR3 DNA reads TGTGCCTGGAGTCCGACAGGGGGCGCGGATGGCTACACCTTC. V is TRBV30 and J is TRBJ1-2, with 10 nucleotides matching TRBD1. The CDR3 has 14 residues. Germline V lookup: CDR1 GTSNPN, CDR2 SVGIG (reference sequence). The V and J ends lost 2 bases and 6 bases, in that order; junction bases with no gene match: 6.

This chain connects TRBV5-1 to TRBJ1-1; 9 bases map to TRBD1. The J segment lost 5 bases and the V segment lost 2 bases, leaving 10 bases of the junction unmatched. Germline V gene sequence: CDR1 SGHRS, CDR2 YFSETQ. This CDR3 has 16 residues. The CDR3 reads CASSFGQGPIVTEAFF. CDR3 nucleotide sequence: TGCGCCAGCAGCTTTGGACAGGGGCCAATTGTGACTGAAGCTTTCTTT.

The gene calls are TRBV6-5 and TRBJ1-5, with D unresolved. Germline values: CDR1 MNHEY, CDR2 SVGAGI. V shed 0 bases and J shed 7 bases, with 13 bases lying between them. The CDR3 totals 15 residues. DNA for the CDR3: TGTGCCAGCAGTTACTCAAGGCGGGAGGACCAGCCCCAGCATTTT. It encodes CASSYSRREDQPQHF.